The 4 T cell receptor beta chains presented below share a single source sample, sequenced in a study of T-cell reconstitution after alpha-beta-depleted transplantation in children. Unique molecular identifiers were incorporated during preparation of the TCRbeta library. TCRdb independently ran MiXCR on the PCR reads; one entry per CDR3 protein. The sample records roughly 170,000 distinct CDR3 sequences, approximately 6.6% being singletons. This sample comprised PBMCs from the stem cell graft donor, obtained from the stem cell graft. These receptors all come from a human donor who donated a stem cell graft to a child with Wiskott-Aldrich syndrome.

This clonotype was detected only a few times. J is TRBJ2-1 and V is TRBV18; 12 positions match TRBD2. The CDR3 consists of 20 residues. J gave up 0 bases and V 4 bases, and 13 bases lay outside the gene matches. CDR1 is KGHSH, CDR2 LQKENI, per germline. The DNA of the CDR3 is TGTGCCAGCTCACACAGGACTAGCGGGAACCCTCTAAGCTCCTACAATGAGCAGTTCTTC. It specifies CASSHRTSGNPLSSYNEQFF.

This clonotype showed up just a few times. J is TRBJ2-7 and V is TRBV7-8; TRBD1 is a possible D gene (6 bases). From germline, CDR1 is SGHVS and CDR2 FQNEAQ. The CDR3 length is 14 residues. V was pared by 7 bases and J by 2 bases, with 15 bases between. The CDR3 sequence is CASTSDRIPYEQYF. The CDR3 DNA follows: TGTGCCAGCACTTCCGACAGGATTCCCTACGAGCAGTACTTC. Variable domain in full (rest from reference TRBV7-8 and TRBJ2-7): GAGVSQSPRYKVAKRGQDVALRCDPISGHVSLFWYQQALGQGPEFLTYFQNEAQLDKSGLPSDRFFAERPEGSVSTLKIQRTQQEDSAVYLCASTSDRIPYEQYFGPGTRLTVT.

This clonotype was recorded many times. The rearrangement joins TRBV10-3 to TRBJ1-6; 7 bases are a match to TRBD1. CDR3 length: 15 residues. V gave up 1 base and J gave up 10 bases; unmatched junction bases: 7. From germline, CDR1 is ENHRY and CDR2 SYGVKD. DNA for the CDR3: TGTGCCATCAGTGAGTTTGACAGGGAAGGCTCACCCCTCCACTTT. Translation gives CAISEFDREGSPLHF.

This clonotype was counted at least ten times. The gene calls are TRBV5-1 and TRBJ1-2; the match to TRBD1 covers 7 bases. The CDR3 is 14 amino acids. V lost 3 bases to trimming and J lost 3 bases; unmatched junction nucleotides: 5. CDR1 and CDR2 from the germline V gene are SGHRS and YFSETQ. CDR3: CASSSTGQDYGYTF. CDR3 sequence (DNA): TGCGCCAGCAGCTCGACAGGGCAGGACTATGGCTACACCTTC.